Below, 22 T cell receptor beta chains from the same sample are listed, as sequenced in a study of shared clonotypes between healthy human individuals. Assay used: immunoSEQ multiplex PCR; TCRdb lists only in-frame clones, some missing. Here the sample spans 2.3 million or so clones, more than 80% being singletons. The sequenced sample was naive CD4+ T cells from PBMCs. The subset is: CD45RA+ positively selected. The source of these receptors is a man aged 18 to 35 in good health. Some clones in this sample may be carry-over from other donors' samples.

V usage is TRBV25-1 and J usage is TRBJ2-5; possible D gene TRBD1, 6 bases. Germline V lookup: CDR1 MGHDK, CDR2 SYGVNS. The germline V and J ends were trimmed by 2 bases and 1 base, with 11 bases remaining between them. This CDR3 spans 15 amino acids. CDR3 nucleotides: TGTGCCAGCAGTGAACAACTAGGGGGCCAAGAGACCCAGTACTTC. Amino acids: CASSEQLGGQETQYF.

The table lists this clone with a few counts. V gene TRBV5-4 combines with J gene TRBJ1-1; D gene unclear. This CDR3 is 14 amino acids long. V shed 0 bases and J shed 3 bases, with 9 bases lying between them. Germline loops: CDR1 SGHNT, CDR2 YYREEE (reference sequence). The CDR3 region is CASSLGGEDTEAFF. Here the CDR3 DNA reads TGTGCCAGCAGCTTGGGTGGGGAGGACACTGAAGCTTTCTTT.

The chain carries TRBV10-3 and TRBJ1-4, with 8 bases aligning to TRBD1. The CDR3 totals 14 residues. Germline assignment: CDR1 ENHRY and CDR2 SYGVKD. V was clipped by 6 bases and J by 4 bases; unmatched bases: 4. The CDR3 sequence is CAIRSGQDNEKLFF. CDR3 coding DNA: TGTGCCATCAGGTCGGGACAGGATAATGAAAAACTGTTTTTT.

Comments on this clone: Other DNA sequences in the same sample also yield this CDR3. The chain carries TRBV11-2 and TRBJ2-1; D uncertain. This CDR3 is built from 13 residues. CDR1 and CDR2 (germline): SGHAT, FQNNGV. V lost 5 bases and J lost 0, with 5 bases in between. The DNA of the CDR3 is TGTGCCAGCAGCCTAAGCTCCTACAATGAGCAGTTCTTC. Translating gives CASSLSSYNEQFF. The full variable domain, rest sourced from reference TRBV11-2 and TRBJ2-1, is EAGVAQSPRYKIIEKRQSVAFWCNPISGHATLYWYQQILGQGPKLLIQFQNNGVVDDSQLPKDRFSAERLKGVDSTLKIQPAKLEDSAVYLCASSLSSYNEQFFGPGTRLTVL.

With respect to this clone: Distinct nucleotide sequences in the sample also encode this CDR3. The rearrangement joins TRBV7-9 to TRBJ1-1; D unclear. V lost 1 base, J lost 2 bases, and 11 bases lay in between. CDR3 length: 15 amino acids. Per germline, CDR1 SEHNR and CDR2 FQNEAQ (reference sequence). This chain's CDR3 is CASSLVGRGNTEAFF. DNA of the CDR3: TGTGCCAGCAGCTTAGTAGGGAGAGGAAACACTGAAGCTTTCTTT.

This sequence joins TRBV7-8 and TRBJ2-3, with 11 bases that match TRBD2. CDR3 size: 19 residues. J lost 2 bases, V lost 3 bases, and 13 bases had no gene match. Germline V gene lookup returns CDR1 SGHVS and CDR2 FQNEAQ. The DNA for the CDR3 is TGTGCCAGCAGCTTGGGGGGGACTAGCGGCACTACCTTCACAGATACGCAGTATTTT. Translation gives CASSLGGTSGTTFTDTQYF.

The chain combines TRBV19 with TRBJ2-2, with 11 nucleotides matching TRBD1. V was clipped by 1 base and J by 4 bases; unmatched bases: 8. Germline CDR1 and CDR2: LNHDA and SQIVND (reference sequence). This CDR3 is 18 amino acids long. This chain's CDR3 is CASSIVVWTGGGTGELFF. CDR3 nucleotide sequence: TGTGCCAGTAGTATAGTAGTGTGGACAGGGGGCGGCACCGGGGAGCTGTTTTTT.

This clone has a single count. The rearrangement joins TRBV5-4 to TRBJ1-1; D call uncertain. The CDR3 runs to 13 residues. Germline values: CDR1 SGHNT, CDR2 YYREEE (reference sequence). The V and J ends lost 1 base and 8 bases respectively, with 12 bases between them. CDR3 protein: CASSLRWGQEAFF. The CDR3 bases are TGTGCCAGCAGCTTGAGATGGGGTCAGGAAGCTTTCTTT.

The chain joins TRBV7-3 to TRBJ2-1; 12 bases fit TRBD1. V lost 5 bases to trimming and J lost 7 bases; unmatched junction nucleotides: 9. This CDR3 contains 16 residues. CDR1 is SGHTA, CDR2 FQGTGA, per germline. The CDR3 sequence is CASSPRGQGAGNEQFF. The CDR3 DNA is TGTGCCAGCAGCCCAAGGGGACAGGGGGCAGGAAATGAGCAGTTCTTC.

CDR3 amino acids: CASTQRFGAISYNEQFF. CDR3 DNA sequence: TGTGCCAGCACGCAGAGATTCGGGGCGATCTCCTACAATGAGCAGTTCTTC. The rearrangement uses TRBV2 and TRBJ2-1, with D possibly called TRBD1 or TRBD2 (5 bases each). The CDR3 spans 17 residues. Germline-derived CDR1 and CDR2 are SNHLY and FYNNEI. Trimming took 7 bases from V and 0 from J, leaving 19 bases between them.

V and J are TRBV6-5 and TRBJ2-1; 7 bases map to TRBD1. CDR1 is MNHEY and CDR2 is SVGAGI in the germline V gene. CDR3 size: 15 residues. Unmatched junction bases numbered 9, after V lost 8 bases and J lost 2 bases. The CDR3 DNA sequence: TGTGCCAGCTCAAGACAGGGATTCCCCTACAATGAGCAGTTCTTC. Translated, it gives CASSRQGFPYNEQFF.

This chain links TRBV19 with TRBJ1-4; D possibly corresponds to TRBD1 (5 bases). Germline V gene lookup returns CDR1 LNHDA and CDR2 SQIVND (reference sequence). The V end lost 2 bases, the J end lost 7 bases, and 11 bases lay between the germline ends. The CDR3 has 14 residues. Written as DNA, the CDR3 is TGTGCCAGTAGTATACGGGGGACTGCTGAAAAACTGTTTTTT. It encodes CASSIRGTAEKLFF.

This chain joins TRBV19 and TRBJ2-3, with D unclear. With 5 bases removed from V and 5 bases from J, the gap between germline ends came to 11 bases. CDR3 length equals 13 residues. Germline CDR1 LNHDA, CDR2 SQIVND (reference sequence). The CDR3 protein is CASSALRGDTQYF. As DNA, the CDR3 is TGTGCCAGTAGTGCCCTGCGTGGAGATACGCAGTATTTT. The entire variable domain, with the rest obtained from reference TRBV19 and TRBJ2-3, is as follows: DGGITQSPKYLFRKEGQNVTLSCEQNLNHDAMYWYRQDPGQGLRLIYYSQIVNDFQKGDIAEGYSVSREKKESFPLTVTSAQKNPTAFYLCASSALRGDTQYFGPGTRLTVL.

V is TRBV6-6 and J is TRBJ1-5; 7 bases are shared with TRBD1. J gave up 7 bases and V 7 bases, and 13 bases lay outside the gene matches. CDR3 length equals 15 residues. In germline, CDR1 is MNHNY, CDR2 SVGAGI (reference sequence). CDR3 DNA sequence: TGTGCCAGCACCTTCCCCGGACAGGCGGGACAGCCCCAGCATTTT. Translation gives CASTFPGQAGQPQHF.

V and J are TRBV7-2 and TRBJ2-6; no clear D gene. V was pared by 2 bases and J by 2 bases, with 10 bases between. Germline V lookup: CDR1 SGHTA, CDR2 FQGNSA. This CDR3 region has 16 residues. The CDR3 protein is CASSLILPTGANVLTF. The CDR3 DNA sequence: TGTGCCAGCAGCTTAATCCTTCCCACTGGGGCCAACGTCCTGACTTTC.

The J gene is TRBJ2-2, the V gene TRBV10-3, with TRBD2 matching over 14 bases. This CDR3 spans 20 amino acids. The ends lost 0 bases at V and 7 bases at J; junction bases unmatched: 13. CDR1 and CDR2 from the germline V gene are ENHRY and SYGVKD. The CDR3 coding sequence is TGTGCCATCAGTGAGTCTCTAATGACTAGCGGGAGGGCCAAGGTCGGGGAGCTGTTTTTT. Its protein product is CAISESLMTSGRAKVGELFF.

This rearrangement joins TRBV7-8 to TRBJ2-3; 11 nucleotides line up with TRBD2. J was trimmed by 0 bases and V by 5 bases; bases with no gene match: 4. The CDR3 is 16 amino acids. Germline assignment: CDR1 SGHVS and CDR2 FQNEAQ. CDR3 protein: CASSALAGGSTDTQYF. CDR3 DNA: TGTGCCAGCAGCGCTCTAGCGGGAGGTAGCACAGATACGCAGTATTTT.

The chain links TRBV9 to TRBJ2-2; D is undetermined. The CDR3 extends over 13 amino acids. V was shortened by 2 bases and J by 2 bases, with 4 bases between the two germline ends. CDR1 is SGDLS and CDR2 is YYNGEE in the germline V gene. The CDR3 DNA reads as TGTGCCAGCAGCGTGGACAACACCGGGGAGCTGTTTTTT. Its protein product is CASSVDNTGELFF.

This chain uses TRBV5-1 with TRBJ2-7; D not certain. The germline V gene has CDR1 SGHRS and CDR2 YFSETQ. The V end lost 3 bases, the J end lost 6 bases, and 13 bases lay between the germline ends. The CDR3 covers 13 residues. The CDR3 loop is CASSSLGVSEQYF. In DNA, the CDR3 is TGCGCCAGCAGCTCCCTCGGCGTCAGCGAGCAGTACTTC.

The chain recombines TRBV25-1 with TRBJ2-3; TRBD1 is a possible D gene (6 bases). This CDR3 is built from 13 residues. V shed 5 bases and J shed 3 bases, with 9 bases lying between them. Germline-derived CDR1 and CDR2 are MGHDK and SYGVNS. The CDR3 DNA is TGTGCCAGCAGTCCTACAGGGACAGATACGCAGTATTTT. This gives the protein CASSPTGTDTQYF. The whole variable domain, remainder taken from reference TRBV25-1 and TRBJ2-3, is EADIYQTPRYLVIGTGKKITLECSQTMGHDKMYWYQQDPGMELHLIHYSYGVNSTEKGDLSSESTVSRIRTEHFPLTLESARPSHTSQYLCASSPTGTDTQYFGPGTRLTVL.

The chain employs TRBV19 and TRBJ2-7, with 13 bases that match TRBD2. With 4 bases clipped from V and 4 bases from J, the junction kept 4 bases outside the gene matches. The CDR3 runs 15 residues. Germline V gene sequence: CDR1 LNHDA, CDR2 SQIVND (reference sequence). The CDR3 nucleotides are TGTGCCAGTAGTACCTCGGGACTAGCGGGATACGAGCAGTACTTC. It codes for CASSTSGLAGYEQYF.

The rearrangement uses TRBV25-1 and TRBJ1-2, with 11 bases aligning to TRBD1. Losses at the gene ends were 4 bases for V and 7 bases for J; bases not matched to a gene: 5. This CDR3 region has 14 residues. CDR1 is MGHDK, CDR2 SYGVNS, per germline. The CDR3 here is CASSGRDRGVGYTF. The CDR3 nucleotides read TGTGCCAGCAGTGGACGGGACAGGGGGGTTGGCTACACCTTC.